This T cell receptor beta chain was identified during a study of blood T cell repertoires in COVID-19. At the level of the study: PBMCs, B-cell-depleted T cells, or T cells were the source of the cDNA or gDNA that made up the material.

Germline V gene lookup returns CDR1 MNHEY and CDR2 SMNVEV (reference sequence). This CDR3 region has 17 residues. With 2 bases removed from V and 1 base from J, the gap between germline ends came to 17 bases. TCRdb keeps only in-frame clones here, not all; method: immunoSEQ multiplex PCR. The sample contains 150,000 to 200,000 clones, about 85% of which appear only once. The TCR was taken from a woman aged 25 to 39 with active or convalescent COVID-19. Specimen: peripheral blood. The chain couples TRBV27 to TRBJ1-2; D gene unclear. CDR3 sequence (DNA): TGTGCCAGCAGTTTAACGAAACAAAGAAAATTTAACTATGGCTACACCTTC. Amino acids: CASSLTKQRKFNYGYTF.